A selection of T cell receptor beta chains follows, all from one sample in a study of T cell changes during pregnancy in multiple sclerosis. This table comes from immunoSEQ multiplex PCR, and its TCRdb copy is limited to in-frame clones, with some not included. The sample records around 68,000 clones, about nine tenths being singletons. Sequencing was performed on peripheral blood, taken after pregnancy. The origin of the receptors is a female donor in good health, enrolled as a control in a pregnancy study. The CDR3 runs from the conserved cysteine through the conserved F or W. Each record gives: clone size, J gene, V gene, CDR3 length, CDR3 protein. For some rows the clone size is stated as once, few or many, or as a class when expanded; others skip it.

abundance: -
j_gene: TRBJ1-3
v_gene: TRBV4-1
len: 16
CDR3aa: CASSQDLQEAGNTIYF

abundance: -
j_gene: TRBJ2-2
v_gene: TRBV9
len: 14
CDR3aa: CASSVGRGSGELFF

abundance: -
j_gene: TRBJ2-1
v_gene: TRBV6-5
len: 15
CDR3aa: CASSHRDRGPHEQFF

abundance: -
j_gene: TRBJ2-2
v_gene: TRBV7-3
len: 16
CDR3aa: CASSLTGGANTGELFF

abundance: -
j_gene: TRBJ2-3
v_gene: TRBV6-1
len: 14
CDR3aa: CASRVGQGSDTQYF

abundance: -
j_gene: TRBJ2-1
v_gene: TRBV30
len: 11
CDR3aa: CAWSVSNEQFF

abundance: -
j_gene: TRBJ2-2
v_gene: TRBV2
len: 15
CDR3aa: CASSPSGGDTGELFF

abundance: -
j_gene: TRBJ2-1
v_gene: TRBV6-1
len: 14
CDR3aa: CASSEAVGLGEQFF

abundance: -
j_gene: TRBJ2-7
v_gene: TRBV5-1
len: 15
CDR3aa: CASSHAHAGADEQYF

abundance: once
j_gene: TRBJ1-5
v_gene: TRBV19
len: 14
CDR3aa: CASSVSGVYQPQHF

abundance: -
j_gene: TRBJ2-7
v_gene: TRBV7-9
len: 11
CDR3aa: CACQRVGQQYF

abundance: -
j_gene: TRBJ2-4
v_gene: TRBV15
len: 16
CDR3aa: CATSRGPRTGENIQYF

abundance: -
j_gene: TRBJ1-2
v_gene: TRBV5-4
len: 13
CDR3aa: CASSSDRVDGYTF

abundance: -
j_gene: TRBJ1-2
v_gene: TRBV19
len: 12
CDR3aa: CASSAENYGYTF

abundance: -
j_gene: TRBJ1-2
v_gene: TRBV11-2
len: 13
CDR3aa: CASSLDRGYGYTF

abundance: -
j_gene: TRBJ2-5
v_gene: TRBV7-3
len: 13
CDR3aa: CASSLGTEETQYF

abundance: -
j_gene: TRBJ1-2
v_gene: TRBV4-2
len: 17
CDR3aa: CASSQDLGTGANYGYTF

abundance: -
j_gene: TRBJ2-4
v_gene: TRBV7-9
len: 17
CDR3aa: CASSPAQGGRAKNIQYF

abundance: -
j_gene: TRBJ1-2
v_gene: TRBV7-9
len: 14
CDR3aa: CASSLDTANYGYTF

abundance: -
j_gene: TRBJ2-3
v_gene: TRBV19
len: 14
CDR3aa: CASSYRGAKDTQYF

abundance: once
j_gene: TRBJ1-1
v_gene: TRBV2
len: 12
CDR3aa: CASISRETEAFF

abundance: once
j_gene: TRBJ1-1
v_gene: TRBV25-1
len: 14
CDR3aa: CASTLGQGDTEAFF

abundance: -
j_gene: TRBJ2-7
v_gene: TRBV19
len: 15
CDR3aa: CASSRSDSRVYEQYF

abundance: -
j_gene: TRBJ1-5
v_gene: TRBV6-5
len: 16
CDR3aa: CASSFYNRDTNQPQHF

abundance: few
j_gene: TRBJ1-1
v_gene: TRBV2
len: 14
CDR3aa: CASSERSSNTEAFF

abundance: -
j_gene: TRBJ2-7
v_gene: TRBV27
len: 13
CDR3aa: CASSSRGDYEQYF

abundance: -
j_gene: TRBJ2-5
v_gene: TRBV7-3
len: 13
CDR3aa: CASSLGLAETQYF

abundance: once
j_gene: TRBJ1-5
v_gene: TRBV27
len: 17
CDR3aa: CASSLEAGSLVHQPQHF

abundance: -
j_gene: TRBJ2-2
v_gene: TRBV7-3
len: 15
CDR3aa: CASSWTGGFTGELFF

abundance: -
j_gene: TRBJ1-2
v_gene: TRBV9
len: 13
CDR3aa: CASSDDRAEGYTF

abundance: -
j_gene: TRBJ1-1
v_gene: TRBV9
len: 14
CDR3aa: CASSVGTGYTEAFF

abundance: -
j_gene: TRBJ2-7
v_gene: TRBV7-2
len: 15
CDR3aa: CASSPQMDRGDEQYF

abundance: -
j_gene: TRBJ2-2
v_gene: TRBV11-3
len: 14
CDR3aa: CASSLKPNTGELFF

abundance: -
j_gene: TRBJ2-7
v_gene: TRBV5-1
len: 14
CDR3aa: CASSFVGGTYEQYF

abundance: once
j_gene: TRBJ1-4
v_gene: TRBV7-2
len: 17
CDR3aa: CASSLANAGGSNEKLFF

abundance: -
j_gene: TRBJ2-3
v_gene: TRBV19
len: 16
CDR3aa: CASSSSQGAGPDTQYF

abundance: -
j_gene: TRBJ2-1
v_gene: TRBV7-9
len: 14
CDR3aa: CASSLAVRENEQFF

abundance: -
j_gene: TRBJ1-4
v_gene: TRBV4-1
len: 15
CDR3aa: CASSQTDSFNEKLFF

abundance: -
j_gene: TRBJ1-4
v_gene: TRBV27
len: 15
CDR3aa: CASSYGRGGDEKLFF

abundance: -
j_gene: TRBJ2-7
v_gene: TRBV5-1
len: 16
CDR3aa: CASSSGLAGGLYEQYF

abundance: -
j_gene: TRBJ1-6
v_gene: TRBV6-5
len: 15
CDR3aa: CASSYEFRYNSPLHF

abundance: -
j_gene: TRBJ1-5
v_gene: TRBV5-6
len: 17
CDR3aa: CASSSRDSYNSNQPQHF

abundance: -
j_gene: TRBJ1-2
v_gene: TRBV7-3
len: 15
CDR3aa: CASSPDPGGAYGYTF

abundance: -
j_gene: TRBJ1-1
v_gene: TRBV18
len: 14
CDR3aa: CASSFTGGNTEAFF

abundance: -
j_gene: TRBJ2-1
v_gene: TRBV6-4
len: 13
CDR3aa: CASSDSDNNEQFF

abundance: -
j_gene: TRBJ1-4
v_gene: TRBV10-3
len: 15
CDR3aa: CAISESGRVGEKLFF

abundance: -
j_gene: TRBJ2-2
v_gene: TRBV30
len: 14
CDR3aa: CAWSAQSMSDRTFF

abundance: -
j_gene: TRBJ2-5
v_gene: TRBV19
len: 15
CDR3aa: CASSISTAGEETQYF

abundance: -
j_gene: TRBJ2-1
v_gene: TRBV30
len: 14
CDR3aa: CAWSRRVVHNEQFF

abundance: -
j_gene: TRBJ1-6
v_gene: TRBV5-1
len: 16
CDR3aa: CASSLEGQGASSPLHF

abundance: -
j_gene: TRBJ2-5
v_gene: TRBV6-5
len: 15
CDR3aa: CASTPLKEGGKTQYF

abundance: many
j_gene: TRBJ1-2
v_gene: TRBV6-1
len: 14
CDR3aa: CASSETLTGVGYTF

abundance: -
j_gene: TRBJ2-5
v_gene: TRBV19
len: 13
CDR3aa: CASRASRGETQYF

abundance: -
j_gene: TRBJ1-5
v_gene: TRBV9
len: 14
CDR3aa: CASSADSLGQPQHF